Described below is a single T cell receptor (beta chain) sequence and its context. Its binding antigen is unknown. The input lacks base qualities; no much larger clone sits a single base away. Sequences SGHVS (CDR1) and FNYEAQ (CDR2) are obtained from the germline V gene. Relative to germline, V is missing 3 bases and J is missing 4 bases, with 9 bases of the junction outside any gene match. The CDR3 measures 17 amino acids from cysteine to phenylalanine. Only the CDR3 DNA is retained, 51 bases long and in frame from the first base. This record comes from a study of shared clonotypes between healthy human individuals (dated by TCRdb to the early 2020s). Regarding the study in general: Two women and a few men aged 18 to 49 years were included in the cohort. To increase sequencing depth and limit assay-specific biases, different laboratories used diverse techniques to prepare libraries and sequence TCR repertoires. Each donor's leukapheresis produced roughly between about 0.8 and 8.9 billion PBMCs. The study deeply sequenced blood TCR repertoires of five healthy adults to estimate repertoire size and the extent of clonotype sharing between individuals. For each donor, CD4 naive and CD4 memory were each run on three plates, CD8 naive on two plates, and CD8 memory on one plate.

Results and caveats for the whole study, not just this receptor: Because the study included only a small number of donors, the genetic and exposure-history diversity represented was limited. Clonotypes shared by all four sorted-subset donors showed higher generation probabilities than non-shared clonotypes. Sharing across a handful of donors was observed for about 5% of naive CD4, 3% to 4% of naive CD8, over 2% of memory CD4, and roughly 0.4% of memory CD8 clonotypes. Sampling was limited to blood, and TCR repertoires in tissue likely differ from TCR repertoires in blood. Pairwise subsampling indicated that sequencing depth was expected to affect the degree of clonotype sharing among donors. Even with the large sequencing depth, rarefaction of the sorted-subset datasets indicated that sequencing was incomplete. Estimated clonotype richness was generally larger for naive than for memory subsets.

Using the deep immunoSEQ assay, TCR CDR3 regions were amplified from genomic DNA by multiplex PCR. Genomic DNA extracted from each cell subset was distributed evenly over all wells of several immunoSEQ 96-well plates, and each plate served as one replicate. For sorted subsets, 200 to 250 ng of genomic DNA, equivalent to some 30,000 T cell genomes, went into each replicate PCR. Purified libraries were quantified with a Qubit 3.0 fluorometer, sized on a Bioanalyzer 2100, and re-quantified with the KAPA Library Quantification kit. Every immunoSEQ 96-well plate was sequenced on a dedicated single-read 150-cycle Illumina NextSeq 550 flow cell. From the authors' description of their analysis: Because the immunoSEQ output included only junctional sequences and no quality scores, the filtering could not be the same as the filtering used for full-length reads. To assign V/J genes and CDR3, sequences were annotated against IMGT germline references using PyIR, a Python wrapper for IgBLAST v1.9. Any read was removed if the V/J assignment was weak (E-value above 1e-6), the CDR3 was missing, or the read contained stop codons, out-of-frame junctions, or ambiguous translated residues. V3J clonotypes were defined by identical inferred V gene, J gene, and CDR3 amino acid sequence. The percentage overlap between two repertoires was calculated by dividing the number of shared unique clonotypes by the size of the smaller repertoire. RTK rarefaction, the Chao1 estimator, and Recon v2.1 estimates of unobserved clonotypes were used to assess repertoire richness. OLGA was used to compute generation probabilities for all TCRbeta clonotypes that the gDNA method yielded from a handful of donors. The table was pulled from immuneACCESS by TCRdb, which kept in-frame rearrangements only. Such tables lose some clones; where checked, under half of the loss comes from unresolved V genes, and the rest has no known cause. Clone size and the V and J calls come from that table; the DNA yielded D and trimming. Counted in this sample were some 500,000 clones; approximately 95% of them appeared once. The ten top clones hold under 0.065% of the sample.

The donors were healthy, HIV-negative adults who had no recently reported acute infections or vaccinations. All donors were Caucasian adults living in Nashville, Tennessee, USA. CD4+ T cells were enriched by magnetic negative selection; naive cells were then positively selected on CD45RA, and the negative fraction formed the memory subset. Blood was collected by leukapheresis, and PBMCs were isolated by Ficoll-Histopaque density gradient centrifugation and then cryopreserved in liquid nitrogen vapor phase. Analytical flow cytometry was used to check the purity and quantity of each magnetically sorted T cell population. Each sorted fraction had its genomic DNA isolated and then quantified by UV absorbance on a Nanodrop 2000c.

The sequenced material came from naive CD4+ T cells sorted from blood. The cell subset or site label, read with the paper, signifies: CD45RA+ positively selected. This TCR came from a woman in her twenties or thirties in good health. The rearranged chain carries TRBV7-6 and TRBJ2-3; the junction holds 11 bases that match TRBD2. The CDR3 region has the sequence CASSLDPLAGDPDTQYF. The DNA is TGTGCCAGCAGCTTGGACCCACTAGCGGGAGATCCAGATACGCAGTATTTT.